The subject of this entry is one T cell receptor beta chain. This entry comes from a study of blood T cell repertoires in COVID-19. Study-level background: Researchers got acute and convalescent COVID-19 samples from the United States, Italy and Spain. T cells, B-cell-depleted T cells, or PBMCs provided the cDNA or gDNA that served as material.

Only in-frame clones appear in the TCRdb table, and some are missing; sequencing was by immunoSEQ multiplex PCR. The sample lists about 190,000 clones, approximately 80% occurring once. V lost 3 bases, J lost 4 bases, and 16 bases lay in between. CDR1 is SGHTA and CDR2 is FQGNSA in the germline V gene. The CDR3 extends over 15 amino acids. This clonotype was sampled from a woman in her 50s with acute or convalescent COVID-19. Material: peripheral blood. This rearrangement joins TRBV7-2 to TRBJ2-7; D is perhaps TRBD1 (6 bases). Here the CDR3 DNA reads TGTGCCAGCAGCTTTAGTTACGGGACACAATACGAGCAGTACTTC. It translates to CASSFSYGTQYEQYF. Complete variable domain (other parts from reference TRBV7-2 and TRBJ2-7): GAGVSQSPSNKVTEKGKDVELRCDPISGHTALYWYRQSLGQGLEFLIYFQGNSAPDKSGLPSDRFSAERTGGSVSTLTIQRTQQEDSAVYLCASSFSYGTQYEQYFGPGTRLTVT.